This T cell receptor beta chain was sequenced in a study of low-dose radiotherapy and immunotherapy resistance in tumors. This clonotype was counted at least ten times. Trimming shortened V by 5 bases and J by 2 bases, and 9 bases separated the two germline ends. CDR1 and CDR2 (germline): SGHVS, FNYEAQ. The CDR3 loop spans 13 amino acids. TRAV and TRBV primers primed cDNA for both TCRalpha and TCRbeta. The authors ran 15 to 20 PCR cycles to amplify TCRs with a constant-region primer and V-primer adapter. TCRdb ran MiXCR on the reads and lists one entry per CDR3 protein. The table lists over 55,000 distinct CDR3 sequences, less than 40% of them singletons. Time point: before trial treatment.

The J gene is TRBJ1-1, the V gene TRBV7-6; D might be TRBD1 (6 bases). Sequences were derived from PBMCs, sampled before treatment. The TCR comes from a female donor with ovarian cancer. CDR3 DNA sequence: TGTGCCAGCAGCAAACAGGGAAACACTGAAGCTTTCTTT. It is translated as CASSKQGNTEAFF.